This entry lists 25 T cell receptor beta chains sequenced from one sample in a study of T cell repertoires in cytomegalovirus infection. Via MiXCR, TCRdb re-called the reads, giving one row per CDR3 protein. The sample lists 350,000 to 500,000 distinct CDR3 sequences, around 32% occurring once. Sample: PBMCs. The source is a human donor in good health (CMV status not recorded). Some clones in this sample may be carry-over from other donors' samples.

This clonotype was found once. The rearrangement joins TRBV20-1 to TRBJ2-7; D is perhaps TRBD2 (6 bases). The CDR3 has 14 residues. Per germline, CDR1 DFQATT and CDR2 SNEGSKA (reference sequence). With 5 bases removed from V and 1 base from J, the gap between germline ends came to 15 bases. The chain's CDR3 is CSAQRRGKSYEQYF. As DNA, the CDR3 is TGCAGTGCTCAGCGGAGGGGAAAATCCTACGAGCAGTACTTC.

In its sample, this clonotype was seen many times. The gene calls are TRBV6-2 or TRBV6-3 and TRBJ2-3, with TRBD2 matching over 7 bases. Germline CDR1 MNHEY, CDR2 SVGEGT. CDR3 length equals 15 residues. With V trimmed by 4 bases and J by 1 base, 5 bases remained unmatched. The CDR3 nucleotides are TGTGCCAGCAGTTCTATCCGGGGGGGCACAGATACGCAGTATTTT. Translated, it gives CASSSIRGGTDTQYF.

The rearrangement joins TRBV24-1 to TRBJ2-3, with a weak D call TRBD2 (7 bases). V dropped 1 base and J dropped 2 bases, with 9 bases sitting between them. The CDR3 runs 15 residues. In germline, CDR1 is KGHDR, CDR2 SFDVKD. The CDR3 sequence: CATSDLRGATDTQYF. DNA of the CDR3: TGTGCCACCAGTGATTTACGGGGGGCCACAGATACGCAGTATTTT.

The chain carries TRBV25-1 and TRBJ1-2; weak D call: TRBD1 (6 bases). The CDR3 loop spans 15 amino acids. Germline-derived CDR1 and CDR2 are MGHDK and SYGVNS. The germline V and J ends were trimmed by 5 bases and 8 bases, with 21 bases remaining between them. CDR3 protein: CASSPPVGGAGGYTF. CDR3 nucleotide sequence: TGTGCCAGCAGTCCCCCAGTGGGGGGCGCGGGAGGCTACACCTTC.

To note about this clonotype: The CDR3 end shows no conserved phenylalanine or tryptophan, and so a read error is likely. The chain employs TRBV4-1 and TRBJ1-1; tentatively, D is TRBD1 (5 bases). The CDR3 loop spans 16 amino acids. The V gene's germline CDR1 is MGHRA and CDR2 YSYEKL. Trimming pared 2 bases from V and 1 base from J, leaving 14 bases between. In DNA, the CDR3 is TGCGCCAGCAGCCAATTTTTGGGCCAGGGGAACACTGAAGCTTTCTGT. Protein: CASSQFLGQGNTEAFC.

The chain recombines TRBV27 with TRBJ2-2; TRBD1 matches at 9 bases. Germline CDR1 and CDR2: MNHEY and SMNVEV (reference sequence). The CDR3 is 15 amino acids. V gave up 6 bases and J gave up 6 bases; unmatched junction bases: 8. CDR3 residues: CASRLQGALSGELFF. In DNA form, the CDR3 reads TGTGCCAGCAGATTACAGGGGGCCCTCTCCGGGGAGCTGTTTTTT.

The chain carries TRBV7-2 and TRBJ2-7, with no clear D. CDR3 length: 16 amino acids. Germline V gene data show CDR1 as SGHTA and CDR2 as FQGNSA. V lost 6 bases, J lost 0 bases, and 18 bases lay in between. The CDR3 protein is CASSYLFTVVSYEQYF. The CDR3 DNA is TGTGCCAGCAGTTATCTTTTTACGGTGGTCTCCTACGAGCAGTACTTC.

This sequence joins TRBV24-1 and TRBJ2-5; D is ambiguous. CDR3 length equals 15 residues. Germline V gene sequence: CDR1 KGHDR, CDR2 SFDVKD. Trimming cost V 3 bases and J 6 bases, with 16 bases left between them. The CDR3 sequence: CATSDNAEVVKTQYF. The CDR3 coding sequence is TGTGCCACCAGTGATAACGCCGAGGTGGTAAAGACCCAGTACTTC.

V is TRBV28 and J is TRBJ1-5; a weak D match, TRBD1 (6 bases). V lost 6 bases and J lost 5, with 17 bases in between. This CDR3 comprises 15 residues. Per the germline V gene, CDR1 is MDHEN and CDR2 is SYDVKM. CDR3 DNA sequence: TGTGCCAGCAGGGCGGACAGCAGCCTTCATCAGCCCCAGCATTTT. Translation: CASRADSSLHQPQHF.

This clonotype was recorded a few times. This rearrangement joins TRBV7-8 to TRBJ2-1, with 11 positions matching TRBD2. The CDR3 loop spans 16 amino acids. Trimming took 1 base from V and 8 from J; bases not matched to a gene: 7. In germline, CDR1 is SGHVS, CDR2 FQNEAQ. The CDR3 reads CASSLGLAGTSDEQFF. The CDR3 DNA reads as TGTGCCAGCAGCTTAGGACTAGCGGGGACGTCAGATGAGCAGTTCTTC.

This rearrangement joins TRBV9 to TRBJ1-5; TRBD1 might be the D (5 bases). Trimming took off 0 bases at V and 5 bases at J, with 15 bases between the two ends. The CDR3 runs 16 residues. Germline V gene sequence: CDR1 SGDLS, CDR2 YYNGEE. The CDR3 here is CASSVATRGADQPQHF. The CDR3 nucleotides are TGTGCCAGCAGCGTAGCTACGAGGGGAGCAGATCAGCCCCAGCATTTT.

This clonotype was counted ten times or more. V usage is TRBV7-2 and J usage is TRBJ1-6; 10 nucleotides agree with TRBD1. This CDR3 is 16 amino acids long. Germline trimming cut 2 bases from V and 6 bases from J; bases unmatched to any gene: 4. Germline-derived CDR1 and CDR2 are SGHTA and FQGNSA. The CDR3 reads CASSLRDRGSNSPLHF. The CDR3 bases are TGTGCCAGCAGCTTACGGGACAGGGGATCTAATTCACCCCTCCACTTT. Filled out from reference TRBV7-2 and TRBJ1-6, the complete variable domain reads GAGVSQSPSNKVTEKGKDVELRCDPISGHTALYWYRQSLGQGLEFLIYFQGNSAPDKSGLPSDRFSAERTGGSVSTLTIQRTQQEDSAVYLCASSLRDRGSNSPLHFGNGTRLTVT.

This clonotype was observed a few times. The chain carries TRBV6-8 and TRBJ1-4; the match to TRBD1 covers 8 bases. The CDR3 has 16 residues. V shed 0 bases, J shed 8 bases, and the junction held 8 bases outside the gene matches. Germline lookup yields CDR1 MNHGY and CDR2 SAAAGT. CDR3 coding DNA: TGTGCCAGCAGTTACTCTCCTGGGGACAGGCTAGAAAAACTGTTTTTT. Protein sequence: CASSYSPGDRLEKLFF.

The chain carries TRBV23-1 and TRBJ2-1; D is perhaps TRBD1 (6 bases). TRBV23-1 belongs to the ORF category, with a function that is uncertain. Trimming stripped 4 bases from V and 0 bases from J, with 10 bases between. The CDR3 totals 15 residues. CDR3 residues: CASSRGTSSYNEQFF. CDR3 coding DNA: TGCGCCAGCAGTCGAGGGACAAGCTCCTACAATGAGCAGTTCTTC.

This sequence joins TRBV24-1 and TRBJ1-1; D possibly corresponds to TRBD1 (5 bases). V dropped 2 bases and J dropped 5 bases, with 17 bases sitting between them. Germline V gene sequence: CDR1 KGHDR, CDR2 SFDVKD. CDR3 length: 16 amino acids. Here the CDR3 DNA reads TGTGCCACCAGTGATTCCGGGACTGGAAGGAGGACTGAAGCTTTCTTT. Its protein is CATSDSGTGRRTEAFF.

This clonotype was observed many times. The V call is TRBV7-2, the J call TRBJ2-5; 7 bases are shared with TRBD2. The V and J ends lost 2 bases and 5 bases, in that order; junction bases with no gene match: 5. CDR3 length equals 14 residues. Germline V gives CDR1 SGHTA, CDR2 FQGNSA. As DNA, the CDR3 is TGTGCCAGCAGCTTATGGGGGGGTGGGGAGACCCAGTACTTC. This codes for CASSLWGGGETQYF.

There are many counts of this clonotype. The V call is TRBV7-2, the J call TRBJ2-7; 7 nucleotides agree with TRBD2. From germline, CDR1 is SGHTA and CDR2 FQGNSA. The CDR3 length is 16 residues. Trimming at V came to 3 bases and at J to 0 bases, leaving 8 bases not matched to a gene. CDR3 DNA sequence: TGTGCCAGCAGCTTGTTCCACGGCGGGAGCTCCTACGAGCAGTACTTC. As protein: CASSLFHGGSSYEQYF.

This clonotype has more than one count but fewer than ten. The genes are TRBV7-9 and TRBJ2-7; possible D gene TRBD2, 5 bases. Germline values: CDR1 SEHNR, CDR2 FQNEAQ (reference sequence). This CDR3 has 12 residues. V dropped 5 bases and J dropped 7 bases, with 12 bases sitting between them. CDR3 nucleotide sequence: TGTGCCAGCAGCATGACCCGAGGGGAGCAGTACTTC. This sequence encodes CASSMTRGEQYF.

The gene calls are TRBV6-5 and TRBJ1-1, with no clear D. Deletions cut 5 bases from V and 7 bases from J, with 11 bases between. Looked up from germline, CDR1 is MNHEY and CDR2 is SVGAGI. The CDR3 is 12 residues long. The CDR3 loop is CASSGHAGEAFF. In DNA form, the CDR3 reads TGTGCCAGCAGTGGGCACGCCGGTGAAGCTTTCTTT.

This clonotype was recorded at least ten times. The chain combines TRBV7-2 with TRBJ1-5; D is possibly TRBD1 (6 bases). Germline values: CDR1 SGHTA, CDR2 FQGNSA. The CDR3 covers 14 residues. Trimming stripped 1 base from V and 2 bases from J, with 6 bases between. The DNA for the CDR3 is TGTGCCAGCAGCTTAGAGGGGGGCAATCAGCCCCAGCATTTT. It specifies CASSLEGGNQPQHF.

This clonotype was seen only a few times. The rearrangement links TRBV6-6 to TRBJ2-7, with D tentatively TRBD1 or TRBD2 (5 bases each). V lost 4 bases, J lost 3 bases, and 13 bases lay in between. Germline CDR1 reads MNHNY; CDR2 reads SVGAGI (reference sequence). The CDR3 contains 14 residues. The CDR3 protein is CASSSTGLGYEQYF. CDR3 nucleotide sequence: TGTGCCAGCAGTTCTACAGGACTTGGCTACGAGCAGTACTTC.

This clonotype showed up just a few times. The chain joins TRBV7-8 to TRBJ2-1; 9 bases are shared with TRBD2. This CDR3 contains 15 residues. The V gene's germline CDR1 is SGHVS and CDR2 FQNEAQ. V lost 0 bases to trimming and J lost 6 bases; unmatched junction nucleotides: 3. The CDR3 DNA sequence: TGTGCCAGCAGCTTAGCGCGGGGGGGCTCCAATGAGCAGTTCTTC. Translating gives CASSLARGGSNEQFF.

The V and J genes are TRBV19 and TRBJ2-3, with TRBD1 identical over 10 bases. This CDR3 contains 15 residues. V shed 3 bases, J shed 3 bases, and the junction held 3 bases outside the gene matches. Germline V gives CDR1 LNHDA, CDR2 SQIVND (reference sequence). CDR3 region: CASSMGQGITDTQYF. CDR3 in DNA: TGTGCCAGTAGTATGGGACAGGGGATTACAGATACGCAGTATTTT.

In this sample, this clonotype turned up a few times. The V call is TRBV7-8, the J call TRBJ1-1; 7 bases match TRBD1. This CDR3 is 15 amino acids long. With V trimmed by 4 bases and J by 0 bases, 5 bases remained unmatched. Germline V CDR1 and CDR2: SGHVS, FQNEAQ. CDR3 protein: CASSSGGTMNTEAFF. The CDR3, as DNA: TGTGCCAGCAGCTCAGGGGGGACAATGAACACTGAAGCTTTCTTT. Drawing the rest from reference TRBV7-8 and TRBJ1-1, the complete variable domain is GAGVSQSPRYKVAKRGQDVALRCDPISGHVSLFWYQQALGQGPEFLTYFQNEAQLDKSGLPSDRFFAERPEGSVSTLKIQRTQQEDSAVYLCASSSGGTMNTEAFFGQGTRLTVV.

This chain joins TRBV5-1 and TRBJ1-3; D might be TRBD1 (6 bases). The V end lost 4 bases, the J end lost 0 bases, and 11 bases lay between the germline ends. The length of the CDR3 is 15 residues. Germline CDR1 is SGHRS and CDR2 is YFSETQ. This CDR3 is CASSIQGGSGNTIYF. In DNA, the CDR3 is TGCGCCAGCAGCATACAGGGTGGCTCTGGAAACACCATATATTTT.